The source of this T cell receptor beta chain is a study of CD8+ T cells in alopecia areata. Overall study: Treated patients took oral tofacitinib at 5 to 10 mg twice daily.

In each case, RNA was isolated and then reverse transcribed into cDNA as the sequencing template. TCRdb's copy holds only in-frame clones and misses some; the assay was immunoSEQ multiplex PCR. Here the sample spans about 120,000 clones, about three fifths being singletons. This clone has a handful of counts. Antigen: not known. Indicated treatment: oral pan-JAK inhibitor, 5-10 mg twice daily. Germline V gives CDR1 SGHVS, CDR2 FQNEAQ. The ends were cut back, 4 bases at V and 2 bases at J, with 14 bases in the middle. The CDR3 covers 15 residues. General study findings and limits: Uncertain still, given a single nonresponder, is whether baseline CD8+ expansion links to response.

V usage is TRBV7-8 and J usage is TRBJ1-1; weak D call: TRBD1 (5 bases). The specimen was CD8+ T cells sorted from blood, collected at week 4, from a patient treated with tofacitinib. The receptor comes from a human donor with alopecia areata. CDR3 bases: TGTGCCAGCAGCTCGTGGGGACTGTCTAACACTGAAGCTTTCTTT. It is translated as CASSSWGLSNTEAFF.